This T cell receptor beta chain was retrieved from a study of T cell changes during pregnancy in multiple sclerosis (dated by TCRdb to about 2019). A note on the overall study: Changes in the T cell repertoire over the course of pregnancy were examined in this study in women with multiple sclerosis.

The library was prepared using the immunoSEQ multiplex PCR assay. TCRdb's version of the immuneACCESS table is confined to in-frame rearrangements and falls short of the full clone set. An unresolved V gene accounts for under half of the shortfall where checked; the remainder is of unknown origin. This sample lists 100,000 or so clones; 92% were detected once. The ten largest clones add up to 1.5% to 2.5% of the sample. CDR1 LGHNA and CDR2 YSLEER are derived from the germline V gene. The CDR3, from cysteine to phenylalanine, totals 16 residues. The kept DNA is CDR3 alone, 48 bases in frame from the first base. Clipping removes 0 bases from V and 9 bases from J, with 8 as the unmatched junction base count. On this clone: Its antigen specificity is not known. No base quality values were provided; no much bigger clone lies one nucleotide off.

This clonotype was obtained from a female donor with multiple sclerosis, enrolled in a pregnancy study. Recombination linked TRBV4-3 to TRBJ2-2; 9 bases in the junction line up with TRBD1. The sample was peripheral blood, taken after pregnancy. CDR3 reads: CASSQDGRTGERELFF. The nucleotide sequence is TGCGCCAGCAGCCAAGATGGCCGGACAGGGGAAAGGGAGCTGTTTTTT.